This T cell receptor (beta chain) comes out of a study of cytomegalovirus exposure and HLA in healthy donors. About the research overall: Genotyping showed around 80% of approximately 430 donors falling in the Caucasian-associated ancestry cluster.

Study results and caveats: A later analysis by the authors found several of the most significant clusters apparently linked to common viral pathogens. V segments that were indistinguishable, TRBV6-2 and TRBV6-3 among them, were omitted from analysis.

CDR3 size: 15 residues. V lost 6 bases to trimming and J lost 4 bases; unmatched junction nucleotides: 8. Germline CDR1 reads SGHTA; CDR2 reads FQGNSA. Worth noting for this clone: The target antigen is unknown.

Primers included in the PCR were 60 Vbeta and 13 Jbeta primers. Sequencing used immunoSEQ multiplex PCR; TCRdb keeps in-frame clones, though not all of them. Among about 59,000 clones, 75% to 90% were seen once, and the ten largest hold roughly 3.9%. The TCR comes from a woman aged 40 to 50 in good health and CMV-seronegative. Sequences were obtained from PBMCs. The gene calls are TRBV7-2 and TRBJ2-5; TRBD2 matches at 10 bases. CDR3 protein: CASRPPGLASETQYF. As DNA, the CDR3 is TGTGCCAGCAGGCCCCCGGGACTAGCGTCAGAGACCCAGTACTTC.